The 7 T cell receptor beta chains reported below all come from one sample, sequenced in a study of cytomegalovirus exposure and HLA in healthy donors (dated by TCRdb to between 2016 and 2019). The method behind the library was the immunoSEQ multiplex PCR assay. The multiplex PCR relied on a mix of 60 forward primers for TCR Vbeta segments and 13 reverse primers for TCR Jbeta segments. The table was pulled from immuneACCESS by TCRdb, which kept in-frame rearrangements only. Such tables lose some clones; where checked, under half of the loss comes from unresolved V genes, and the rest has no known cause. The sample yields around 120,000 clones; about 80% were counted once. The top ten constitute 7.5% to 9.5% of the sample. Sequencing used PBMCs. These receptor sequences come from a woman aged 45 to 65 in good health and CMV-seropositive.

The rearrangement links TRBV6-6 to TRBJ1-5; the D is unclear. Germline V gene sequence: CDR1 MNHNY, CDR2 SVGAGI (reference sequence). The ends were cut back, 6 bases at V and 0 bases at J, with 6 bases in the middle. The CDR3 contains 13 residues. The CDR3 here is CASSTYSNQPQHF. The DNA for the CDR3 is TGTGCCAGCAGCACTTATAGCAATCAGCCCCAGCATTTT.

DNA for the CDR3: TGTGCCAGTACCCCATCGACAGGTACTACAGAGACCTTC. Protein sequence: CASTPSTGTTETF. The genes are TRBV19 and TRBJ1-2, with D tentatively TRBD1 (6 bases). CDR1 LNHDA and CDR2 SQIVND come from the germline V gene (reference sequence). V lost 7 bases and J 14 bases, leaving 23 bases between the germline ends. The length of the CDR3 is 13 residues.

The V gene is TRBV4-3, the J gene TRBJ2-5, with 8 bases identical to TRBD2. Germline trimming cut 1 base from V and 5 bases from J; bases unmatched to any gene: 12. The CDR3 covers 17 residues. Germline assignment: CDR1 LGHNA and CDR2 YSLEER. CDR3 nucleotides: TGCGCCAGCAGCCAAGTCGGGGGGGGCTATTCGGGGGAGACCCAGTACTTC. This translates into CASSQVGGGYSGETQYF.

This sequence joins TRBV10-3 and TRBJ2-2, with D possibly matching TRBD2 (6 bases). V gave up 6 bases and J gave up 4 bases, with 9 bases separating them. CDR3 length: 13 residues. Germline CDR1 ENHRY, CDR2 SYGVKD. CDR3 nucleotides: TGTGCCATCAGGACTAGTGCCACCGGGGAGCTGTTTTTT. Amino acids: CAIRTSATGELFF.

This clone has more than one count but fewer than ten. CDR3 amino acids: CASSLGQSYGYTF. In DNA, the CDR3 is TGTGCCAGCAGCTTGGGACAGTCCTATGGCTACACCTTC. The V call is TRBV5-6, the J call TRBJ1-2; TRBD1 might be the D (5 bases). CDR1 is SGHDT and CDR2 is YYEEEE in the germline V gene. Trimming cost V 0 bases and J 4 bases, with 7 bases left between them. The CDR3 has 13 residues.

This chain uses TRBV7-2 with TRBJ2-1; possibly TRBD2 for D (6 bases). Trimming cost V 5 bases and J 0 bases, with 11 bases left between them. CDR1 is SGHTA and CDR2 is FQGNSA in the germline V gene. This CDR3 comprises 15 residues. CDR3 coding DNA: TGTGCCAGCAGCCACGGACTACCCTCCTACAATGAGCAGTTCTTC. This codes for CASSHGLPSYNEQFF.

The V and J genes are TRBV7-3 and TRBJ1-2; D is uncertain. The CDR3 extends over 14 amino acids. Trimming left V 5 bases short and J 4 bases short, with 14 bases between. Per germline, CDR1 SGHTA and CDR2 FQGTGA. DNA for the CDR3: TGTGCCAGCAGCCCTTCGCTCGGGTCCTATGGCTACACCTTC. It translates to CASSPSLGSYGYTF.